The 19 T cell receptor beta chains given below trace back to one sample, sequenced in a study of T cell clonotyping in hematopoietic cell transplantation. Only in-frame clones appear in the TCRdb table, and some are missing; sequencing was by immunoSEQ multiplex PCR. The table includes over 10,000 clones, over 70% detected once. As to time point: recipient sample about 28 days before transplant, after cytoreduction. The source material was peripheral blood mononuclear cells, sampled before stem cell transplant. Source of these receptors: a man in his sixties with acute myeloid leukemia. Some clones in this sample may be carry-over from other donors' samples.

This chain connects TRBV27 to TRBJ2-7, with TRBD1 matching 7 bases. V was pared by 5 bases and J by 1 base, with 5 bases of the junction left unmatched. In germline, CDR1 is MNHEY, CDR2 SMNVEV (reference sequence). CDR3 length: 14 amino acids. Here the CDR3 DNA reads TGTGCCAGCAGTCAAGGGACAGATTCCTACGAGCAGTACTTC. This sequence encodes CASSQGTDSYEQYF.

The genes are TRBV2 and TRBJ1-5, with a weak D call TRBD1 (6 bases). The CDR3 runs 15 residues. Trimming shortened V by 8 bases and J by 4 bases, and 18 bases separated the two germline ends. The V gene's germline CDR1 is SNHLY and CDR2 FYNNEI. DNA of the CDR3: TGTGCCAGCCTAAGAAGTCAGGGGATAAATCAGCCCCAGCATTTT. It is translated as CASLRSQGINQPQHF.

The chain carries TRBV7-7 and TRBJ2-2, with TRBD2 matching over 7 bases. The J segment lost 6 bases and the V segment lost 5 bases, leaving 6 bases of the junction unmatched. The CDR3 totals 14 residues. Germline lookup yields CDR1 SSHAT and CDR2 FNYEAQ (reference sequence). The CDR3 sequence: CASSPQTSSGELFF. Here the CDR3 DNA reads TGTGCCAGCAGCCCCCAGACTAGCTCCGGGGAGCTGTTTTTT.

The chain carries TRBV6-5 and TRBJ2-5, with D possibly being TRBD2 (7 bases). The CDR3 runs 13 residues. V was pared by 10 bases and J by 4 bases, with 16 bases between. CDR1 and CDR2 (germline): MNHEY, SVGAGI. CDR3 coding DNA: TGTGCCACCCGCCGGGGGGCCGGAGAGACCCAGTACTTC. Its protein is CATRRGAGETQYF.

This clone was seen a few times. J is TRBJ2-3 and V is TRBV4-1; 9 nucleotides agree with TRBD2. This CDR3 has 16 amino acids. V was clipped by 0 bases and J by 6 bases; unmatched bases: 7. The germline V gene has CDR1 MGHRA and CDR2 YSYEKL. The CDR3 region is CASSQESSGGWDTQYF. The CDR3 DNA sequence: TGCGCCAGCAGCCAAGAAAGTAGCGGGGGATGGGATACGCAGTATTTT.

The V gene is TRBV7-2, the J gene TRBJ2-1; weak D call: TRBD1 (6 bases). V lost 7 bases and J lost 6, with 16 bases in between. The germline V gene has CDR1 SGHTA and CDR2 FQGNSA. The CDR3 is 14 residues long. CDR3 bases: TGTGCCAGCACCCTTCTGGGGGCCTCCAATGAGCAGTTCTTC. This gives the protein CASTLLGASNEQFF.

This sequence joins TRBV6-1 and TRBJ1-2; 7 nucleotides line up with TRBD1. Germline V CDR1 and CDR2: MNHNS, SASEGT. CDR3 length: 11 amino acids. Trimming at V came to 10 bases and at J to 8 bases, leaving 7 bases not matched to a gene. CDR3 sequence: CATRDSSGYTF. CDR3 DNA sequence: TGTGCCACCCGGGACAGCTCCGGCTACACCTTC.

Here the CDR3 DNA reads TGCAGCGTTGAGCGAGGGGGTGGTGAGACCCAGTACTTC. Its protein is CSVERGGGETQYF. The chain uses TRBV29-1 and TRBJ2-5; D is perhaps TRBD1 (6 bases). Germline V gene lookup returns CDR1 SQVTM and CDR2 ANQGSEA. V was cut by 3 bases and J by 5 bases, with 13 bases left in between. The CDR3 contains 13 residues. The variable domain in full, with the rest retrieved from reference TRBV29-1 and TRBJ2-5, is SAVISQKPSRDICQRGTSLTIQCQVDSQVTMMFWYRQQPGQSLTLIATANQGSEATYESGFVIDKFPISRPNLTFSTLTVSNMSPEDSSIYLCSVERGGGETQYFGPGTRLLVL.

The chain joins TRBV5-1 to TRBJ2-1; 13 bases are a match to TRBD2. After removal of 3 bases from V and 4 bases from J, the junction contained 4 bases not matched to a gene. The CDR3 is made up of 16 amino acids. Germline V CDR1 and CDR2: SGHRS, YFSETQ. The CDR3 region has the DNA TGCGCCAGCAGCTGGGGGACTAGCGGGGTATACAATGAGCAGTTCTTC. This gives the protein CASSWGTSGVYNEQFF.

This clone was detected only once. The V gene is TRBV10-3, the J gene TRBJ1-2, with TRBD1 matching over 11 bases. CDR1 is ENHRY and CDR2 is SYGVKD in the germline V gene. The J segment lost 4 bases and the V segment lost 8 bases, leaving 18 bases of the junction unmatched. The CDR3 contains 18 residues. For the CDR3, the DNA is TGTGCCATCGCCACCCAACCGGGACAGGGGGAAACTTTCTATGGCTACACCTTC. This sequence encodes CAIATQPGQGETFYGYTF.

This CDR3 reads CASSGTGSRNEQYF. CDR3 nucleotides: TGTGCCAGCAGCGGGACAGGGTCCAGGAACGAGCAGTACTTC. The rearrangement links TRBV5-6 to TRBJ2-7; 9 bases agree with TRBD1. The CDR3 runs 14 residues. CDR1 SGHDT and CDR2 YYEEEE come from the germline V gene. Losses at the gene ends were 4 bases for V and 5 bases for J; bases not matched to a gene: 7.

The chain uses TRBV7-8 and TRBJ1-1; D may be TRBD1 (5 bases). The V end was cut by 5 bases, the J end by 3 bases, with 10 bases between. Germline values: CDR1 SGHVS, CDR2 FQNEAQ. This CDR3 is built from 13 residues. CDR3 region: CASSTGPYTEAFF. The CDR3 nucleotides are TGTGCCAGCAGCACGGGGCCGTACACTGAAGCTTTCTTT.

This chain joins TRBV4-1 and TRBJ1-2; D is ambiguous. V lost 0 bases and J 3 bases, leaving 11 bases between the germline ends. This CDR3 region has 15 residues. CDR1 and CDR2 from the germline V gene are MGHRA and YSYEKL. The CDR3 bases are TGCGCCAGCAGCCAAGACCGCCAGCCGTACTATGGCTACACCTTC. As protein: CASSQDRQPYYGYTF.

The V call is TRBV29-1, the J call TRBJ2-7, with D possibly TRBD1 on 7 matching bases. Germline CDR1 and CDR2: SQVTM and ANQGSEA. The CDR3 is 16 residues long. Trimming cost V 4 bases and J 2 bases, with 21 bases left between them. As DNA, the CDR3 is TGCAGCGTTGGGGACAGTGGATTAGGAGGGGCCTACGAGCAGTACTTC. The encoded protein is CSVGDSGLGGAYEQYF.

The chain combines TRBV4-1 with TRBJ1-3; D gene unclear. This CDR3 comprises 15 residues. Germline CDR1 MGHRA, CDR2 YSYEKL. Trimming stripped 1 base from V and 1 base from J, with 8 bases between. Here the CDR3 reads CASSQGQGSGNTIYF. The CDR3 bases are TGCGCCAGCAGCCAAGGGCAAGGGTCTGGAAACACCATATATTTT.

The V gene is TRBV7-9, the J gene TRBJ1-6; 7 bases match TRBD1. Germline trimming cut 6 bases from V and 10 bases from J; bases unmatched to any gene: 9. This CDR3 is built from 14 residues. Germline values: CDR1 SEHNR, CDR2 FQNEAQ (reference sequence). The CDR3 protein is CASRLTGETSPLHF. The CDR3 DNA reads TGTGCCAGCAGGCTAACAGGGGAGACATCACCCCTCCACTTT.

The chain employs TRBV5-6 and TRBJ2-2, with 7 bases that match TRBD1. The J segment lost 7 bases and the V segment lost 4 bases, leaving 7 bases of the junction unmatched. The CDR3 extends over 14 amino acids. Germline V gene data show CDR1 as SGHDT and CDR2 as YYEEEE. CDR3: CASSPQGTNGELFF. CDR3 coding DNA: TGTGCCAGCAGCCCACAGGGGACGAACGGGGAGCTGTTTTTT.

The genes are TRBV13 and TRBJ1-1; D is possibly TRBD1 (6 bases). CDR1 PRHDT and CDR2 FYEKMQ come from the germline V gene (reference sequence). The CDR3 is 15 residues long. Trimming took off 5 bases at V and 0 bases at J, with 13 bases between the two ends. The CDR3 loop reads CASSPRQVMNTEAFF. As DNA, the CDR3 is TGTGCCAGCAGCCCAAGACAGGTTATGAACACTGAAGCTTTCTTT.

This chain links TRBV27 with TRBJ1-3; 9 nucleotides align to TRBD1. This CDR3 has 15 amino acids. V shed 5 bases, J shed 2 bases, and the junction held 4 bases outside the gene matches. Germline lookup yields CDR1 MNHEY and CDR2 SMNVEV (reference sequence). In nucleotides, the CDR3 is TGTGCCAGCAGTCCGGGACAGGGAGCTGGAAACACCATATATTTT. Its translation: CASSPGQGAGNTIYF.